This entry describes one T cell receptor beta chain. Its specificity is not known. Noted treatment: about 20 received Ad26.COV2.S at low or high dose, single or two shots; about 5 received placebo; per-sample allocation not given. At day 63 after the first vaccine or placebo injection, samples were drawn. Its platform was an Ad26 vector, and its expressed antigen was Wuhan-strain SARS-CoV-2 spike. Profiling relied on immunoSEQ multiplex PCR, and the TCRdb table lists in-frame clones only, not all of them. The table records about 680,000 clones, roughly 90% of them present only once. The data were taken from a study of Ad26.COV2.S vaccination and SARS-CoV-2 variants. General study results and limits: Vaccinees and placebo recipients showed similar non-spike TCR breadth. Vaccinees displayed broader spike-specific TCR repertoires than placebo recipients.

V trimming: 2 bases; J trimming: 6 bases; junction bases outside the gene matches: 8. This CDR3 has 15 amino acids. Germline CDR1 reads SEHNR; CDR2 reads FQNEAQ (reference sequence). The J gene is TRBJ2-7, the V gene TRBV7-9, with 9 bases lining up with TRBD2. The TCR sequence derives from a person aged 18-60 years who received the Ad26.COV2.S COVID-19 vaccine or a placebo. Material: peripheral blood, obtained in a trial of Ad26.COV2.S vaccine versus placebo. The chain's CDR3 is CASSLSAGGLSEQYF. The CDR3 DNA follows: TGTGCCAGCAGCTTATCGGCGGGGGGGCTCTCCGAGCAGTACTTC.